Detailed here is one T cell receptor (beta chain). The antigen is unknown. The data belong to a study of blood T cells in healthy people across ages. General study findings and limits: A strong correlation was seen between TCR beta diversity and naive T cell percentage. CMV status of donors was not determined, possibly confounding expanded clonotype changes. Older individuals had lower TCR beta diversity per million T cells (the decline was roughly linear).

Germline assignment: CDR1 SNHLY and CDR2 FYNNEI. The CDR3 contains 12 residues. V lost 2 bases to trimming and J lost 6 bases, with 7 bases between them. Using a J-beta primer mix together with a sample-barcoded 5' primer, a second PCR was run for about 7 to 12 cycles. Each CDR3 protein is one row after TCRdb ran MiXCR on the 5' RACE reads. Of about 650,000 distinct CDR3 sequences listed, about a third were seen once; the top ten hold approximately 15%. Source material: blood. This clonotype was sampled from a woman of 80 years or more in good health. The chain couples TRBV2 to TRBJ1-1, with D possibly being TRBD1 (6 bases). The CDR3 DNA sequence: TGTGCCAGCAGTGAAACAGGGTCTGAAGCTTTCTTT. This codes for CASSETGSEAFF.